This record concerns one T cell receptor (beta chain) sequence. Its specificity is not known. This sample stems from a study of cytomegalovirus exposure and HLA in healthy donors. Points from the study as a whole: As was reported, the HLA-A and HLA-B alleles of most subjects were accurately predicted from TCR beta sequences. Common viral pathogens (according to a later analysis) appeared linked to several of the most significant clusters.

Per germline, CDR1 MGHRA and CDR2 YSYEKL. This CDR3 spans 15 amino acids. V dropped 1 base and J dropped 2 bases, with 12 bases sitting between them. 13 Jbeta primers and 60 Vbeta primers were used for the PCR. The data were produced by immunoSEQ multiplex PCR, yet TCRdb's version contains in-frame clones alone and is incomplete. Among 130,000 or so clones, roughly three quarters were seen once, and the ten largest hold about 3.4%. This clonotype originated in a man aged 25-45 years in good health and CMV-seronegative. The chain recombines TRBV4-1 with TRBJ2-7; the D gene is possibly TRBD2 (5 bases). The sample comprised PBMCs. The chain's CDR3 is CASSQGVEGPYEQYF. In nucleotides, the CDR3 is TGCGCCAGCAGCCAAGGTGTAGAGGGCCCCTACGAGCAGTACTTC.